This entry concerns a single T cell receptor (beta chain). The data derive from a study of blood T cell repertoires in COVID-19. The CDR3 totals 15 residues. V lost 3 bases to trimming and J lost 9 bases; unmatched junction nucleotides: 8. In germline, CDR1 is MDHEN, CDR2 SYDVKM. Sequencing was performed with immunoSEQ multiplex PCR; in TCRdb, only in-frame clones are kept and a portion is missing. In the table there are around 470,000 clones, less than 95% of which are singletons. The TCR originated in a man between 18 and 29 years old who had recovered from COVID-19. Sequencing was done on a sample of PBMCs or T cells enriched from blood (not recorded which). This chain connects TRBV28 to TRBJ1-4; 9 bases are shared with TRBD1. The CDR3, as DNA: TGTGCCAGCAGTTTCCGGACAGGGGATCGGCAAAAACTGTTTTTT. Translated: CASSFRTGDRQKLFF.